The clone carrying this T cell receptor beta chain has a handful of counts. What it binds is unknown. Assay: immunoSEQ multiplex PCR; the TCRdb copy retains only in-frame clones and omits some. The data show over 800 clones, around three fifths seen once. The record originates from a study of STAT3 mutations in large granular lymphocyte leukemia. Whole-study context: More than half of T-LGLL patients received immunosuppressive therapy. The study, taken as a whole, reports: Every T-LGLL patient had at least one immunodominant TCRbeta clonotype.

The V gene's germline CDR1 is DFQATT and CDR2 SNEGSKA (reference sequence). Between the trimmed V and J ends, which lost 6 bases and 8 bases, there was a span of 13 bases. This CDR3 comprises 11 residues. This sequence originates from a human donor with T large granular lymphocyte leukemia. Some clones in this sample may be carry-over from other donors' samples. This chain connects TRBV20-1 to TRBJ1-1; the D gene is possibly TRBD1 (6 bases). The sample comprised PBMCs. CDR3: CSAYPTGEAFF. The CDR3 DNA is TGCAGTGCATATCCCACAGGGGAAGCTTTCTTT.